This T cell receptor (beta chain) appears in the sequencing data of a study of T cell changes during pregnancy in multiple sclerosis (dated by TCRdb to about 2019). General notes on the study: The study examined how the T cell repertoire changed over the course of pregnancy in women with multiple sclerosis.

Library creation used the immunoSEQ multiplex PCR assay. The immuneACCESS repertoire file appears here via TCRdb, limited to in-frame rearrangements. These files lack a portion of the clones; in checked studies, under half of the deficit traces to unresolved V genes, and the cause of the others is not known. Across this sample there are some 80,000 clones, with 80% to 90% seen only once. The ten most abundant clones make up 0.9% of the sample. Of note for this clone: The antigen it recognizes is unknown. No clone much larger than this one lies a single base away; base qualities are absent.

CDR1 is given as KGHSH and CDR2 as LQKENI, both from the germline V gene. V loses 5 bases at its end and J loses 8 bases; junction bases beyond the gene matches: 5. The CDR3 starts with the cysteine, ends with the phenylalanine, and has 12 residues. CDR3 DNA only is kept here, 36 bases in frame from base 1. The V gene is TRBV18 and the J gene is TRBJ1-2; 7 bases in the middle match TRBD1. The receptor's source is a female donor in good health, enrolled as a control in a pregnancy study. The material was peripheral blood, obtained in the first trimester of pregnancy. The DNA sequence follows: TGTGCCAGCTCAACCGGGACAGAGGGCTACACCTTC. Its protein reads: CASSTGTEGYTF. Beyond the CDR3, the reference TRBV18 and TRBJ1-2 genes provide the residues; the full variable domain reads: NAGVMQNPRHLVRRRGQEARLRCSPMKGHSHVYWYRQLPEEGLKFMVYLQKENIIDESGMPKERFSAEFPKEGPSILRIQQVVRGDSAAYFCASSTGTEGYTFGSGTRLTVV.